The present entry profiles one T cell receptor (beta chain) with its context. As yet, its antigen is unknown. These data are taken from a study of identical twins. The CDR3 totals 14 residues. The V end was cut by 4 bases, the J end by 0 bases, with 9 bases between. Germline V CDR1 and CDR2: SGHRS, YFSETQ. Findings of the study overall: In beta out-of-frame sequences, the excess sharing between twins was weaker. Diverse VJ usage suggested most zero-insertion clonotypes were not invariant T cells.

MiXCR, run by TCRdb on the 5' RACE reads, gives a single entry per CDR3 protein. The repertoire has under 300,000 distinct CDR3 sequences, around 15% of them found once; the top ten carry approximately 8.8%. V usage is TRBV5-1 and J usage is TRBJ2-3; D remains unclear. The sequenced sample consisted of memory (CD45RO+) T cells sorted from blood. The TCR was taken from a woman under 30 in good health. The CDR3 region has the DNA TGCGCCAGCAGCCCCCTCACTAGCACAGATACGCAGTATTTT. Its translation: CASSPLTSTDTQYF.